The source of this T cell receptor beta chain is a study of blood T cell repertoires in COVID-19. Study-wide background: T cells, B-cell-depleted T cells, or PBMCs provided the cDNA or gDNA that served as material.

Per the original data handling: Estimation of nucleated cell counts was performed using reference gene primer amplification. Clones were read by immunoSEQ multiplex PCR, and TCRdb kept only the in-frame ones, dropping some. V, J and clone size derive from that table, while D and trimming were established from the DNA sequence. This sample has a few hundred thousand clones; approximately 90% occur once, and the top ten carry about 1%. CDR1 and CDR2 (germline): MNHEY, SVGAGI. The CDR3 has 15 amino acids. V lost 1 base, J lost 0 bases, and 9 bases lay in between. This clone was detected only once. The sequence was collected from a man between 18 and 29 years old who had recovered from COVID-19. The J gene is TRBJ1-1, the V gene TRBV6-5; no definite D call. Input material: PBMCs or T cells enriched from blood (not recorded which). The chain's CDR3 is CASSYLATLNTEAFF. CDR3 coding DNA: TGTGCCAGCAGTTACTTGGCCACCTTGAACACTGAAGCTTTCTTT.